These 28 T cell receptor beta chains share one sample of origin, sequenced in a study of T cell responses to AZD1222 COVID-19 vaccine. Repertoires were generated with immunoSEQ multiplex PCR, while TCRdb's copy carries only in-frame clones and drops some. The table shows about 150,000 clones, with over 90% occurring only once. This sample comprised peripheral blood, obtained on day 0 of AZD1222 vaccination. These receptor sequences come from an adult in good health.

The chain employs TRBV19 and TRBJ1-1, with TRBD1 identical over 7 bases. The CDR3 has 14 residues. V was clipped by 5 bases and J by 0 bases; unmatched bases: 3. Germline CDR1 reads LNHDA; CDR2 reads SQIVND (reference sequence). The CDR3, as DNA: TGTGCCAGTAGTCCGGGGACAGTGAACACTGAAGCTTTCTTT. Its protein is CASSPGTVNTEAFF.

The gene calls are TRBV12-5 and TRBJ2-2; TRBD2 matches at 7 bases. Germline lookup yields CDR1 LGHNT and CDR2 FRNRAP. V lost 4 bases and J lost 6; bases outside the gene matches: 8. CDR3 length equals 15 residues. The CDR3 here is CASGSSGEGAGELFF. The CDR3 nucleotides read TGTGCTAGTGGTTCCTCGGGGGAGGGCGCCGGGGAGCTGTTTTTT. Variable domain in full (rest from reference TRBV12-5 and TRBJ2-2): DARVTQTPRHKVTEMGQEVTMRCQPILGHNTVFWYRQTMMQGLELLAYFRNRAPLDDSGMPKDRFSAEMPDATLATLKIQPSEPRDSAVYFCASGSSGEGAGELFFGEGSRLTVL.

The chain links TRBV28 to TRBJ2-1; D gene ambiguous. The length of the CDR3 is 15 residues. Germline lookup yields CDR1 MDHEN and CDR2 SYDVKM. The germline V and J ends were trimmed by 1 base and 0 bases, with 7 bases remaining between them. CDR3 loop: CASSLLLDSYNEQFF. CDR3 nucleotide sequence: TGTGCCAGCAGTTTATTACTGGACTCCTACAATGAGCAGTTCTTC.

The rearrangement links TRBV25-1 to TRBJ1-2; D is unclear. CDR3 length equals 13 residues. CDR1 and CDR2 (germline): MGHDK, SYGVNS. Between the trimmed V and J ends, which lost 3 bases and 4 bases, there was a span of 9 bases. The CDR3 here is CASSEAHSYGYTF. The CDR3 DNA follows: TGTGCCAGCAGTGAGGCCCACAGCTATGGCTACACCTTC.

The CDR3 DNA reads TGTGCCAGTAGTATAGATATCAGGGGCACAGATACGCAGTATTTT. This codes for CASSIDIRGTDTQYF. The V and J genes are TRBV19 and TRBJ2-3; D might be TRBD1 (5 bases). Trimming removed 0 bases at V and 1 base at J, with 8 bases between. The CDR3 consists of 15 residues. Germline V gene sequence: CDR1 LNHDA, CDR2 SQIVND (reference sequence).

CDR3 sequence reads: CASGGLGAPLHF. The CDR3, as DNA: TGTGCTAGTGGTGGCCTCGGGGCACCCCTCCACTTT. The chain joins TRBV12-5 to TRBJ1-6; D unclear. The CDR3 is 12 residues long. Trimming took off 5 bases at V and 11 bases at J, with 10 bases between the two ends. Germline V gives CDR1 LGHNT, CDR2 FRNRAP.

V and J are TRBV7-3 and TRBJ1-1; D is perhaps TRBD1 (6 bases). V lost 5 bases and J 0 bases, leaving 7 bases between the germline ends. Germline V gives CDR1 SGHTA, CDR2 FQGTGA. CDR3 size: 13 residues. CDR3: CASSGQLNTEAFF. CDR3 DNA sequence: TGTGCCAGCAGCGGACAGCTGAACACTGAAGCTTTCTTT.

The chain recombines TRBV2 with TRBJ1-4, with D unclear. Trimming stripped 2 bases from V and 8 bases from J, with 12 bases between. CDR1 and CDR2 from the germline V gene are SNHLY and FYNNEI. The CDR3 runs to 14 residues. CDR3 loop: CASSENSGREKLFF. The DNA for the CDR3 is TGTGCCAGCAGTGAAAATTCGGGCCGCGAAAAACTGTTTTTT.

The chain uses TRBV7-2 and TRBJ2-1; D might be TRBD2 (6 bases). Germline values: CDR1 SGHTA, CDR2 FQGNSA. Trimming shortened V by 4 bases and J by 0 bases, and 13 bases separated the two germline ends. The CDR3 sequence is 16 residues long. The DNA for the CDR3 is TGTGCCAGCAGCTCTGGAGCGGGCCGCTCCTACAATGAGCAGTTCTTC. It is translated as CASSSGAGRSYNEQFF.

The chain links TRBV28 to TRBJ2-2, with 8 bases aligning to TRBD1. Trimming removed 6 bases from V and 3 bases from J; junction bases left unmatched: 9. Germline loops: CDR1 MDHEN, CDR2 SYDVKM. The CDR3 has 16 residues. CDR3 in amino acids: CASSPHGQGDTGELFF. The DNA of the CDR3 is TGTGCCAGCAGCCCCCACGGACAGGGTGACACCGGGGAGCTGTTTTTT.

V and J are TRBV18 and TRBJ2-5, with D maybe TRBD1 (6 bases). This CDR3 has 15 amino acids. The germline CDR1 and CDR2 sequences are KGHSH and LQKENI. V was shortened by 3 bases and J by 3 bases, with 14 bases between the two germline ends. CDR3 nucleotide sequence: TGTGCCAGCTCACCGGCCCCCCCAGGGGAAGAGACCCAGTACTTC. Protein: CASSPAPPGEETQYF.

The CDR3 spells CAIRPPGQGIQPQHF. CDR3 DNA: TGTGCCATCAGACCTCCGGGACAGGGGATTCAGCCCCAGCATTTT. The gene calls are TRBV6-5 and TRBJ1-5; TRBD1 agrees at 10 bases. Trimming took 10 bases from V and 6 from J; bases not matched to a gene: 12. CDR3 size: 15 residues. Germline CDR1 is MNHEY and CDR2 is SVGAGI.

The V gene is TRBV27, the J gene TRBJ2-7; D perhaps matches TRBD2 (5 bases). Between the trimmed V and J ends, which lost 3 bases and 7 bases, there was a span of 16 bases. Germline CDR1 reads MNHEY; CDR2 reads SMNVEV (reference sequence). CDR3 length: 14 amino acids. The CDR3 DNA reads TGTGCCAGCAGTTTGAGGGAGAACCCTGGGGAGCAGTACTTC. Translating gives CASSLRENPGEQYF.

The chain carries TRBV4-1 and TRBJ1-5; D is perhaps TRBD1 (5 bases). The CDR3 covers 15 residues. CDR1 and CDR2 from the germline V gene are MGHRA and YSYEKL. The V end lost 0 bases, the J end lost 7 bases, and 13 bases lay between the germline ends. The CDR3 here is CASSQDMGVRQPQHF. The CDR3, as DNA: TGCGCCAGCAGCCAAGATATGGGGGTACGGCAGCCCCAGCATTTT.

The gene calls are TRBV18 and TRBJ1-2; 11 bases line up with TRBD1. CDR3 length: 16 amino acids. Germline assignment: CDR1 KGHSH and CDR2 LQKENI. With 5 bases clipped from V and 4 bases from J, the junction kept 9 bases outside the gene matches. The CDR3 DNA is TGTGCCAGCTCAAGACCGGACAGGGGGCGAGGCTATGGCTACACCTTC. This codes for CASSRPDRGRGYGYTF.

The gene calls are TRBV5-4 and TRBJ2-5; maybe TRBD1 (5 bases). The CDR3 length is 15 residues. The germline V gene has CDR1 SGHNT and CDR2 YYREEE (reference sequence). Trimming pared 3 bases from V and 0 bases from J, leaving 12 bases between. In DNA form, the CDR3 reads TGTGCCAGCAGCTCCCAGTCAGGGAACCAAGAGACCCAGTACTTC. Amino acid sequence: CASSSQSGNQETQYF.

This CDR3 is CASSREQGAHHEQYF. CDR3 coding DNA: TGTGCCAGCTCACGGGAACAGGGGGCGCACCACGAGCAGTACTTC. This chain links TRBV18 with TRBJ2-7, with 9 bases lining up with TRBD1. V shed 4 bases and J 5 bases; nucleotides not matched to a gene: 9. Germline-derived CDR1 and CDR2 are KGHSH and LQKENI. This CDR3 is built from 15 residues.

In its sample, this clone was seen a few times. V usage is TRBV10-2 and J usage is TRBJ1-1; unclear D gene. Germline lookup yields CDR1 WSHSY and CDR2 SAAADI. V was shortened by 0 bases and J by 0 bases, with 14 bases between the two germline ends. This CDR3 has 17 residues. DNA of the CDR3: TGCGCCAGCAGTGAGTCGATTTACGGTAGGATGAACACTGAAGCTTTCTTT. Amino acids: CASSESIYGRMNTEAFF.

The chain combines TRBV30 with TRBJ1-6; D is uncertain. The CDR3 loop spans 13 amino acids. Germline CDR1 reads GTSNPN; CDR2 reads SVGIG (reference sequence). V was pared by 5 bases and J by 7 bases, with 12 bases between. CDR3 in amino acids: CAWGGGQNSPLHF. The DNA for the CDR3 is TGTGCCTGGGGCGGAGGCCAAAATTCACCCCTCCACTTT.

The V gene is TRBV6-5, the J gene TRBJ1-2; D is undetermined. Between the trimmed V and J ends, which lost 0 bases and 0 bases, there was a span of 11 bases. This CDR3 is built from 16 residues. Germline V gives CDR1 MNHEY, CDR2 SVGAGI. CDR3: CASSYSVGKTNYGYTF. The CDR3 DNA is TGTGCCAGCAGTTACTCGGTCGGCAAAACTAACTATGGCTACACCTTC.

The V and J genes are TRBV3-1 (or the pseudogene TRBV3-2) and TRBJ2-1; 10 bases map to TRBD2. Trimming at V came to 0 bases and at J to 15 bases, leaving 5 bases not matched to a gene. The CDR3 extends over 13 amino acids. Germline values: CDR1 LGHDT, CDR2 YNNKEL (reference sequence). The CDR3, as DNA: TGTGCCAGCAGCCAAGATCTCCTAGCGGGAGTGTTCTTC. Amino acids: CASSQDLLAGVFF.

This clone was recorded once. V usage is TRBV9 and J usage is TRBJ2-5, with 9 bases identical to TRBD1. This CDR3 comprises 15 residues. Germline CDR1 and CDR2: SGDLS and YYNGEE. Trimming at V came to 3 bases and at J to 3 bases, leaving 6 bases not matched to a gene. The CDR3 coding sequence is TGTGCCAGCAGCGCCCAGACAGGGGGGGAAGAGACCCAGTACTTC. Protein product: CASSAQTGGEETQYF.

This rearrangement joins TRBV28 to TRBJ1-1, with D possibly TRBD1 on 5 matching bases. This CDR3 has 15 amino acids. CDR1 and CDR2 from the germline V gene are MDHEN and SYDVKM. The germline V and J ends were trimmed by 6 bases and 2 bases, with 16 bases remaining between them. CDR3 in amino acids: CASRTSGHTNTEAFF. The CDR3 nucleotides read TGTGCCAGCAGAACCTCCGGACACACCAACACTGAAGCTTTCTTT.

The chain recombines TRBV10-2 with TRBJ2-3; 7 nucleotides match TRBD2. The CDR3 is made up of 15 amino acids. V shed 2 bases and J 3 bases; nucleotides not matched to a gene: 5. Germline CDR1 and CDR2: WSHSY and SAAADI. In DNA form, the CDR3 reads TGCGCCAGCAGTGAGCTGCGGGAGAGGACAGATACGCAGTATTTT. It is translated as CASSELRERTDTQYF.

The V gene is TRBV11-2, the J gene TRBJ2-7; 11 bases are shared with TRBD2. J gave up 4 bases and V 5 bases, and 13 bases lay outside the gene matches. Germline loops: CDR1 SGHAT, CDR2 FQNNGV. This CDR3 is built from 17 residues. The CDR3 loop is CASSAPTTGTSGYEQYF. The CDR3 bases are TGTGCCAGCAGCGCACCAACCACCGGGACTAGCGGATACGAGCAGTACTTC.

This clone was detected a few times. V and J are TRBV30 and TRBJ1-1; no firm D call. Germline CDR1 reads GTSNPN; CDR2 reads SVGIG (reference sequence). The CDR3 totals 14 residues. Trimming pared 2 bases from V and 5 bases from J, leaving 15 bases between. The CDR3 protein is CAWSFPDGLTEAFF. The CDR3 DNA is TGTGCCTGGAGTTTCCCGGACGGGCTTACTGAAGCTTTCTTT.

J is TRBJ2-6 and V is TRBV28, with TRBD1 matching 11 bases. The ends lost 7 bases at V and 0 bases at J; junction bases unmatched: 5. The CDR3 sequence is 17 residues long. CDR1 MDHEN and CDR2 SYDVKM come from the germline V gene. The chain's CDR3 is CASKRTGGRSGANVLTF. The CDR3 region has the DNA TGTGCCAGCAAACGGACAGGGGGCCGCTCTGGGGCCAACGTCCTGACTTTC.

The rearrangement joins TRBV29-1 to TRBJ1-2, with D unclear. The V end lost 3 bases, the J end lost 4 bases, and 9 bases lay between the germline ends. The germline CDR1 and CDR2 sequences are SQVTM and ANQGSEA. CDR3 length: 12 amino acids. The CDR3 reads CSVDTNLYGYTF. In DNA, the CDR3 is TGCAGCGTTGATACAAACCTCTATGGCTACACCTTC.